The 8 T cell receptor beta chains below were found in one sample sequenced in a study of blood T cell repertoires in COVID-19. Sequencing used immunoSEQ multiplex PCR; TCRdb keeps in-frame clones, though not all of them. The table records around 200,000 clones, about four fifths of them present only once. Input material: peripheral blood. The origin of the receptors is a human donor in a cohort sampled during active COVID-19.

This clone was seen only once. The genes are TRBV6-5 and TRBJ1-5, with 7 bases aligning to TRBD1. Trimming removed 8 bases from V and 4 bases from J; junction bases left unmatched: 11. Germline V CDR1 and CDR2: MNHEY, SVGAGI. The CDR3 is 15 amino acids. The DNA of the CDR3 is TGTGCCAGCTCGCGCGAGGGACAGATTAATCAGCCCCAGCATTTT. Amino acids: CASSREGQINQPQHF.

The chain has TRBV2 and TRBJ2-7; 10 bases agree with TRBD1. Germline V CDR1 and CDR2: SNHLY, FYNNEI. This CDR3 spans 15 amino acids. Unmatched junction bases numbered 8, after V lost 5 bases and J lost 4 bases. CDR3 sequence: CASSLGGTGEYEQYF. The CDR3 bases are TGTGCCAGCAGTTTAGGGGGGACAGGGGAGTACGAGCAGTACTTC. Full variable domain (rest looked up from reference TRBV2 and TRBJ2-7): EPEVTQTPSHQVTQMGQEVILRCVPISNHLYFYWYRQILGQKVEFLVSFYNNEISEKSEIFDDQFSVERPDGSNFTLKIRSTKLEDSAMYFCASSLGGTGEYEQYFGPGTRLTVT.

The CDR3 DNA is TGTGCCAGCTCACCAAGACTAACTGGGCAGCCCCAGCATTTT. It is translated as CASSPRLTGQPQHF. The chain uses TRBV18 and TRBJ1-5, with D uncertain. The CDR3 extends over 14 amino acids. The V gene's germline CDR1 is KGHSH and CDR2 LQKENI. V was trimmed by 2 bases and J by 7 bases, leaving 12 bases between them.

V gene TRBV14 combines with J gene TRBJ1-2, with D unclear. The CDR3 has 12 amino acids. Germline CDR1 SGHDN, CDR2 FVKESK. V lost 2 bases and J 5 bases, leaving 6 bases between the germline ends. The CDR3 loop reads CASSQRLYGYTF. As DNA, the CDR3 is TGTGCCAGCAGCCAAAGACTTTATGGCTACACCTTC.

The rearrangement uses TRBV7-9 and TRBJ1-1; 7 bases match TRBD1. This CDR3 region has 14 residues. The ends lost 5 bases at V and 11 bases at J; junction bases unmatched: 14. Per germline, CDR1 SEHNR and CDR2 FQNEAQ (reference sequence). The CDR3 nucleotides read TGTGCCAGCAGCCCCCCTCGGACAGGAAGTTCGGCTTTCTTT. This translates into CASSPPRTGSSAFF.

The CDR3 nucleotides are TGCGCCAGCAGCCCTACTCCTCCTAAGGGGACTGAAGCTTTCTTT. It encodes CASSPTPPKGTEAFF. The chain recombines TRBV5-1 with TRBJ1-1; a weak D match, TRBD1 (5 bases). Trimming took off 4 bases at V and 5 bases at J, with 18 bases between the two ends. Germline V lookup: CDR1 SGHRS, CDR2 YFSETQ. This CDR3 comprises 15 residues.

V usage is TRBV5-4 and J usage is TRBJ1-2, with D perhaps TRBD1 (5 bases). CDR3 length: 15 residues. V lost 5 bases and J 0 bases, leaving 14 bases between the germline ends. CDR1 SGHNT and CDR2 YYREEE come from the germline V gene (reference sequence). The CDR3 here is CASSLQAMANYGYTF. The DNA for the CDR3 is TGTGCCAGCAGTCTACAGGCGATGGCTAACTATGGCTACACCTTC.

V and J are TRBV19 and TRBJ2-7; D may be TRBD1 (6 bases). The CDR3 contains 17 residues. V was shortened by 2 bases and J by 0 bases, with 17 bases between the two germline ends. The germline gives CDR1 LNHDA, CDR2 SQIVND (reference sequence). The CDR3 sequence: CASSIRYRDTSSYEQYF. The CDR3 nucleotides are TGTGCCAGTAGTATAAGGTACCGGGACACGAGCTCCTACGAGCAGTACTTC. Using reference TRBV19 and TRBJ2-7 for the parts outside the CDR3, the full variable domain is DGGITQSPKYLFRKEGQNVTLSCEQNLNHDAMYWYRQDPGQGLRLIYYSQIVNDFQKGDIAEGYSVSREKKESFPLTVTSAQKNPTAFYLCASSIRYRDTSSYEQYFGPGTRLTVT.